The clone carrying this TCR beta chain was observed many times. Its target is not known. This sample was included in a study of type 1 regulatory T cells. The overall study: An in vitro protocol generated T-allo10, a Tr1-enriched, alloantigen-specific CD4 T cell product. Notes on the study in general: Tr1 cells had a more restricted TCR repertoire than non-Tr1 cells.

Deletions cut 9 bases from V and 6 bases from J, with 20 bases between. Per germline, CDR1 MDHEN and CDR2 SYDVKM. The CDR3 is made up of 15 amino acids. TCRdb reanalysed the reads using MiXCR and keeps one entry per CDR3 protein. This table holds 65,000 to 80,000 distinct CDR3 sequences, less than 25% found once. The clonotype comes from a human donor in good health. Sequences were obtained from cultured type 1 regulatory T (Tr1) cells, either the whole culture or a sorted fraction (not recorded which). The chain employs TRBV28 and TRBJ2-2, with D perhaps TRBD2 (6 bases). CDR3 DNA sequence: TGTGCCAGTTACCGATCGGCGGGGTTGTCCGGGGAGCTGTTTTTT. This sequence encodes CASYRSAGLSGELFF.